The 19 T cell receptor beta chains listed next were all sequenced from one sample in a study of T cell responses to AZD1222 COVID-19 vaccine. Clones were sequenced by immunoSEQ multiplex PCR, and TCRdb holds only the in-frame ones, with some missing. This table holds 65,000 to 80,000 clones, around 90% found once. The specimen was peripheral blood, collected on day 0 of AZD1222 vaccination. The origin of the receptors is an adult in good health.

The chain recombines TRBV9 with TRBJ1-3; TRBD1 matches 8 bases. Germline CDR1 reads SGDLS; CDR2 reads YYNGEE. This CDR3 is 16 amino acids long. The J segment lost 2 bases and the V segment lost 0 bases, leaving 4 bases of the junction unmatched. CDR3 bases: TGTGCCAGCAGCGTAGGGACAGGGACCACTGGAAACACCATATATTTT. Its translation: CASSVGTGTTGNTIYF.

The chain combines TRBV19 with TRBJ1-2; 7 bases map to TRBD1. Germline values: CDR1 LNHDA, CDR2 SQIVND (reference sequence). CDR3 size: 12 residues. The ends lost 5 bases at V and 4 bases at J; junction bases unmatched: 1. The CDR3 DNA sequence: TGTGCCAGTAGTCAGGGGGGCTATGGCTACACCTTC. It is translated as CASSQGGYGYTF.

This chain joins TRBV29-1 and TRBJ2-7, with D tentatively TRBD1 or TRBD2 (7 bases each). The V gene lost 3 bases and the J gene lost 3 bases, with 27 bases spanning the gap. CDR3 size: 18 residues. Germline values: CDR1 SQVTM, CDR2 ANQGSEA. CDR3 protein: CSVERRGLGREDRYEQYF. The DNA for the CDR3 is TGCAGCGTTGAGAGGAGGGGGCTGGGACGGGAGGATCGCTACGAGCAGTACTTC.

V and J are TRBV27 and TRBJ2-2; 8 positions agree with TRBD2. Unmatched junction bases numbered 11, after V lost 0 bases and J lost 5 bases. The CDR3 extends over 18 amino acids. Germline CDR1 reads MNHEY; CDR2 reads SMNVEV (reference sequence). The chain's CDR3 is CASSLSFWASGRTGELFF. The CDR3 nucleotides read TGTGCCAGCAGTTTATCTTTTTGGGCTAGCGGGCGGACCGGGGAGCTGTTTTTT.

This clone has only a few counts. The rearrangement uses TRBV28 and TRBJ2-7, with D perhaps TRBD1 or TRBD2 (5 bases each). Germline assignment: CDR1 MDHEN and CDR2 SYDVKM. CDR3 size: 14 residues. V dropped 6 bases and J dropped 5 bases, with 17 bases sitting between them. The CDR3, as DNA: TGTGCCAGCAGGCCCCATCATGGGGGAAACGAGCAGTACTTC. Translation gives CASRPHHGGNEQYF.

The chain joins TRBV7-8 to TRBJ2-7, with TRBD1 identical over 9 bases. J gave up 4 bases and V 5 bases, and 9 bases lay outside the gene matches. This CDR3 spans 15 amino acids. Germline lookup yields CDR1 SGHVS and CDR2 FQNEAQ. CDR3 nucleotides: TGTGCCAGCAGCCCCAGCAGGACAGGGGCGTACGAGCAGTACTTC. Translation: CASSPSRTGAYEQYF.

The CDR3 nucleotides read TGTGCCAGCAGCTTGGTTGGGGGTACCTACGAGCAGTACTTC. It yields the protein CASSLVGGTYEQYF. This chain connects TRBV11-2 to TRBJ2-7; possibly TRBD1 or TRBD2 for D (5 bases each). V lost 3 bases to trimming and J lost 2 bases, with 11 bases between them. Looked up from germline, CDR1 is SGHAT and CDR2 is FQNNGV. There are 14 residues in the CDR3.

This clone was counted between two and nine times. The chain combines TRBV11-3 with TRBJ2-1; 12 positions agree with TRBD2. This CDR3 has 17 amino acids. The V gene's germline CDR1 is SGHNT and CDR2 YENEEA. The J segment lost 6 bases and the V segment lost 3 bases, leaving 9 bases of the junction unmatched. CDR3 coding DNA: TGTGCCAGCAGCTTTTCTCGGACTAGCGGGAATCCCAATGAGCAGTTCTTC. This sequence encodes CASSFSRTSGNPNEQFF.

By share, this clone counts as medium-sized. The chain is built from TRBV2 and TRBJ1-5; perhaps TRBD1 as D (5 bases). V shed 8 bases and J shed 6 bases, with 11 bases lying between them. The CDR3 length is 12 residues. The germline CDR1 and CDR2 sequences are SNHLY and FYNNEI. Here the CDR3 reads CASDPGGQPQHF. The CDR3, as DNA: TGTGCCAGCGACCCCGGGGGTCAGCCCCAGCATTTT.

This sequence joins TRBV7-2 and TRBJ2-7; D gene unclear. Germline V gives CDR1 SGHTA, CDR2 FQGNSA. With 5 bases removed from V and 1 base from J, the gap between germline ends came to 9 bases. This CDR3 comprises 13 residues. CDR3 sequence: CASSPGRSYEQYF. CDR3 DNA sequence: TGTGCCAGCAGCCCCGGACGGTCCTACGAGCAGTACTTC. The full variable domain, rest sourced from reference TRBV7-2 and TRBJ2-7, is GAGVSQSPSNKVTEKGKDVELRCDPISGHTALYWYRQSLGQGLEFLIYFQGNSAPDKSGLPSDRFSAERTGGSVSTLTIQRTQQEDSAVYLCASSPGRSYEQYFGPGTRLTVT.

The CDR3 here is CASRADRGAGEAFF. For the CDR3, the DNA is TGTGCCAGCAGGGCCGACAGGGGCGCCGGGGAAGCTTTCTTT. The chain recombines TRBV6-5 with TRBJ1-1; TRBD1 matches at 8 bases. Germline CDR1 and CDR2: MNHEY and SVGAGI. V lost 6 bases and J lost 8; bases outside the gene matches: 11. The CDR3 extends over 14 amino acids.

The chain has TRBV6-5 and TRBJ1-5; 7 bases are a match to TRBD1. V trimming: 2 bases; J trimming: 5 bases; junction bases outside the gene matches: 6. This CDR3 comprises 15 residues. The germline CDR1 and CDR2 sequences are MNHEY and SVGAGI. CDR3 nucleotide sequence: TGTGCCAGCAGTTACACGACAGGGACCGATCAGCCCCAGCATTTT. Protein: CASSYTTGTDQPQHF.

This chain links TRBV5-4 with TRBJ2-3; 8 bases line up with TRBD1. CDR3 length: 16 residues. The germline V gene encodes CDR1 SGHNT and CDR2 YYREEE (reference sequence). The V segment lost 0 bases and the J segment 2 bases; nucleotides outside the gene matches: 5. Written as DNA, the CDR3 is TGTGCCAGCAGCTTGGCTCGGACAGGGCCCACAGATACGCAGTATTTT. It translates to CASSLARTGPTDTQYF. Drawing the rest from reference TRBV5-4 and TRBJ2-3, the complete variable domain is ETGVTQSPTHLIKTRGQQVTLRCSSQSGHNTVSWYQQALGQGPQFIFQYYREEENGRGNFPPRFSGLQFPNYSSELNVNALELDDSALYLCASSLARTGPTDTQYFGPGTRLTVL.

The J gene is TRBJ2-5, the V gene TRBV28, with D possibly TRBD2 on 7 matching bases. This CDR3 comprises 13 residues. The V gene's germline CDR1 is MDHEN and CDR2 SYDVKM. V lost 6 bases and J lost 7, with 15 bases in between. The CDR3 spells CASSPQGGGTQYF. The DNA for the CDR3 is TGTGCCAGCAGCCCACAGGGAGGGGGGACCCAGTACTTC.

This chain links TRBV5-3 with TRBJ1-4; D not resolved. TRBV5-3 is designated an ORF whose function remains uncertain. The V end was cut by 4 bases, the J end by 8 bases, with 15 bases between. The CDR3 has 14 amino acids. The DNA of the CDR3 is TGTGCCAGAAGCAGAGAGCTGTTAGAGGAAAAACTGTTTTTT. Its protein is CARSRELLEEKLFF.

This clone was recorded only once. The V call is TRBV19, the J call TRBJ2-2; unclear D gene. Germline-derived CDR1 and CDR2 are LNHDA and SQIVND (reference sequence). The CDR3 covers 15 residues. V was clipped by 8 bases and J by 0 bases, with 13 bases between them. CDR3 coding DNA: TGTGCCAGTCGTGATGAGAACGCGAACACCGGGGAGCTGTTTTTT. Protein product: CASRDENANTGELFF. Filled out from reference TRBV19 and TRBJ2-2, the complete variable domain reads DGGITQSPKYLFRKEGQNVTLSCEQNLNHDAMYWYRQDPGQGLRLIYYSQIVNDFQKGDIAEGYSVSREKKESFPLTVTSAQKNPTAFYLCASRDENANTGELFFGEGSRLTVL.

The V and J genes are TRBV5-1 and TRBJ2-1; 7 bases are a match to TRBD2. Trimming at V came to 2 bases and at J to 4 bases, leaving 9 bases not matched to a gene. Germline CDR1 is SGHRS and CDR2 is YFSETQ. The CDR3 consists of 16 residues. This CDR3 reads CASSFSGGPPYNEQFF. For the CDR3, the DNA is TGCGCCAGCAGCTTTTCGGGAGGCCCCCCTTACAATGAGCAGTTCTTC.

The gene calls are TRBV9 and TRBJ1-1, with a tentative D call TRBD1 (6 bases). The CDR3 sequence is 16 residues long. CDR1 and CDR2 (germline): SGDLS, YYNGEE. V dropped 0 bases and J dropped 4 bases, with 16 bases sitting between them. The CDR3 loop is CASSVGLQGDGTEAFF. Written as DNA, the CDR3 is TGTGCCAGCAGCGTAGGGCTACAGGGTGACGGCACTGAAGCTTTCTTT.

This chain's CDR3 is CASSESSGRAWDTQYF. As DNA, the CDR3 is TGTGCCAGCAGCGAGAGTAGCGGGAGGGCCTGGGATACGCAGTATTTT. J is TRBJ2-3 and V is TRBV5-4, with 11 bases fitting TRBD2. The CDR3 consists of 16 residues. The germline V gene encodes CDR1 SGHNT and CDR2 YYREEE (reference sequence). After removal of 4 bases from V and 6 bases from J, the junction contained 10 bases not matched to a gene.